This T cell receptor (beta chain) originates from a study of breast tumors, draining lymph nodes, adjacent tissues. Axillary draining lymph nodes of breast cancer patients supplied the node samples. Germline V gives CDR1 SGHRS, CDR2 YFSETQ. CDR3 length: 15 residues. The V gene end was trimmed by 4 bases and the J gene end by 10 bases; junction bases not matched to a gene: 11. Study results and limitations: Findings are consistent with lymph node origin and intratumoral expansion of most tumor T cells. Data only fit, rather than demonstrated, lymph node origin of most tumor T cells. Luminal-like breast cancer showed significantly greater tumor-nontumor repertoire similarity than basal-like breast cancer did. Compared with lymph nodes, tumors were less diverse; compared with nontumor tissue, more.

One entry per CDR3 protein, called by TCRdb with MiXCR from the multiplex PCR reads. This sample has 200,000 to 250,000 distinct CDR3 sequences; less than 40% occur once, and the top ten carry approximately 4%. At least ten counts were recorded for this clonotype. Its cognate antigen is unknown. The J gene is TRBJ2-1, the V gene TRBV5-1, with TRBD2 matching over 10 bases. The clonotype originates from a female donor with breast cancer. Some clones in this sample may be carry-over from other donors' samples. Sequenced input: axillary lymph node tissue. DNA for the CDR3: TGCGCCAGCAGCATCCAAGCGGGAGGGCTCGCGGAGCAGTTCTTC. This gives the protein CASSIQAGGLAEQFF. Supplemented by reference TRBV5-1 and TRBJ2-1, the full variable domain reads KAGVTQTPRYLIKTRGQQVTLSCSPISGHRSVSWYQQTPGQGLQFLFEYFSETQRNKGNFPGRFSGRQFSNSRSEMNVSTLELGDSALYLCASSIQAGGLAEQFFGPGTRLTVL.